This T cell receptor (beta chain) comes out of a study of CD4 T cells in relation to SARS-CoV-2 and coronaviruses. Turning to the study itself: The negative reference was HIV-1 Nef peptide pool or peptide-free culture.

The CDR3 is made up of 16 amino acids. The germline CDR1 and CDR2 sequences are MGHRA and YSYEKL. V lost 6 bases, J lost 3 bases, and 21 bases lay in between. As to this clone: The antigen remains undetermined.

Using immunoSEQ multiplex PCR, the repertoire was profiled, and TCRdb retains in-frame clones only, with some absent. The sample lists just under 30,000 clones; about 76% were seen once. The unexposed donors gave CD4+ T cells in about 2011-2018, prior to COVID-19. After roughly ten days of culture, CD4+ T cells were isolated. The receptor's source is a human donor in good health. This chain links TRBV4-1 with TRBJ2-7; the D gene is possibly TRBD2 (6 bases). Sequencing input: CD4+ T cells from PBMCs, cultured in vitro. CDR3 sequence: CASRVQIAGSDYEQYF. The CDR3, as DNA: TGCGCCAGCAGGGTTCAGATCGCGGGGAGTGACTACGAGCAGTACTTC.